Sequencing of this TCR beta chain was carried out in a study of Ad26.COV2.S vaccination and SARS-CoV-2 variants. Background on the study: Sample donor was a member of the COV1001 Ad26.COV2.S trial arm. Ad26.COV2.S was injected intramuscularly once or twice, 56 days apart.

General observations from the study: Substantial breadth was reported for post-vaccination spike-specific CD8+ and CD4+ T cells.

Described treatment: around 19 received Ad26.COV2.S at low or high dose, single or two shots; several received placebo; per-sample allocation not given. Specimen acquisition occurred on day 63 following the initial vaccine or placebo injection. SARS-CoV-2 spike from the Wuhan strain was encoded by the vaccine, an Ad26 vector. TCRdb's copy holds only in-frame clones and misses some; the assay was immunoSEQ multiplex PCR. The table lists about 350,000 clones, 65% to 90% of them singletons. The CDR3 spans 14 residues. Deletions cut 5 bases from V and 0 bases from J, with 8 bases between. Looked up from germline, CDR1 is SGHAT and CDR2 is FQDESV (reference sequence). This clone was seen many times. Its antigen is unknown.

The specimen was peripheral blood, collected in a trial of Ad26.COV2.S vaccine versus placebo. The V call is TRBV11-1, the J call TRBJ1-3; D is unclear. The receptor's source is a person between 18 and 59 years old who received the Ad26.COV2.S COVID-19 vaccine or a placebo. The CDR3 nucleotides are TGTGCCAGCAGCCAAGGCCACTCTGGAAACACCATATATTTT. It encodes CASSQGHSGNTIYF.